Each of the 14 T cell receptor beta chains below was sequenced from the same sample in a study of T cells after yellow fever vaccination. A single record per CDR3 protein comes from TCRdb applying MiXCR to the 5' RACE reads. The sample consists of about 45,000 distinct CDR3 sequences, 5% to 8% of them appearing once. This specimen consisted of PBMCs, either bulk or a sorted T-cell subset (CD4+, CD8+, memory, or dextramer-sorted; not recorded which), obtained 45 days after the yellow fever booster vaccination. Every receptor here comes from a man younger than 40 who received the YFV17D yellow fever vaccine.

The chain has TRBV7-2 and TRBJ1-6; 7 bases are shared with TRBD1. CDR1 and CDR2 from the germline V gene are SGHTA and FQGNSA. V lost 2 bases and J lost 9; bases outside the gene matches: 7. This CDR3 has 15 amino acids. This CDR3 reads CASSLFDRATSPLHF. For the CDR3, the DNA is TGTGCCAGCAGCTTATTCGACAGGGCCACTTCACCCCTCCACTTT.

The gene calls are TRBV5-5 and TRBJ1-1; a weak D match, TRBD1 (6 bases). CDR1 and CDR2 (germline): SGHKS, YYEKEE (reference sequence). The CDR3 has 13 amino acids. Trimming stripped 4 bases from V and 3 bases from J, with 10 bases between. The CDR3 spells CASSGRGHTEAFF. CDR3 nucleotides: TGTGCCAGCAGCGGGCGGGGGCACACTGAAGCTTTCTTT. The variable domain in full, with the rest retrieved from reference TRBV5-5 and TRBJ1-1, is DAGVTQSPTHLIKTRGQQVTLRCSPISGHKSVSWYQQVLGQGPQFIFQYYEKEERGRGNFPDRFSARQFPNYSSELNVNALLLGDSALYLCASSGRGHTEAFFGQGTRLTVV.

At least ten counts were recorded for this clonotype. The rearrangement uses TRBV4-3 and TRBJ2-2; TRBD1 might be the D (5 bases). The CDR3 contains 16 residues. Trimming removed 4 bases at V and 1 base at J, with 13 bases between. Germline assignment: CDR1 LGHNA and CDR2 YSLEER. The CDR3 loop reads CASSRGTGQNTGELFF. The CDR3 DNA follows: TGCGCCAGCAGCCGAGGAACAGGCCAGAACACCGGGGAGCTGTTTTTT.

The chain employs TRBV20-1 and TRBJ2-5; D is uncertain. The ends were cut back, 3 bases at V and 6 bases at J, with 14 bases in the middle. CDR3 length: 13 amino acids. Looked up from germline, CDR1 is DFQATT and CDR2 is SNEGSKA (reference sequence). The CDR3 region is CSARHGDGKTQYF. CDR3 in DNA: TGCAGTGCTAGGCATGGCGATGGAAAGACCCAGTACTTC.

The gene calls are TRBV30 and TRBJ1-1, with D perhaps TRBD1 (6 bases). CDR1 and CDR2 (germline): GTSNPN, SVGIG (reference sequence). The CDR3 loop spans 11 amino acids. The V end was cut by 1 base, the J end by 10 bases, with 10 bases between. The CDR3 DNA follows: TGTGCCTGGAGTGACGCCAGGGGAGCTTTCTTT. It translates to CAWSDARGAFF.

At least ten counts were recorded for this clonotype. The chain combines TRBV5-4 with TRBJ2-2; 7 nucleotides match TRBD2. Germline V gene data show CDR1 as SGHNT and CDR2 as YYREEE (reference sequence). The CDR3 runs to 15 residues. Trimming removed 2 bases from V and 1 base from J; junction bases left unmatched: 2. CDR3 nucleotides: TGTGCCAGCAGCTTCAAGCGGGAGAACACCGGGGAGCTGTTTTTT. Translation gives CASSFKRENTGELFF.

At least ten counts were recorded for this clonotype. The chain couples TRBV6-1 to TRBJ2-6; D might be TRBD1 (6 bases). Germline V CDR1 and CDR2: MNHNS, SASEGT. The ends were cut back, 6 bases at V and 2 bases at J, with 11 bases in the middle. This CDR3 is built from 15 residues. The CDR3 loop is CASSLAGAGANVLTF. The CDR3 region has the DNA TGTGCCAGCAGCCTAGCAGGGGCTGGGGCCAACGTCCTGACTTTC.

V usage is TRBV6-5 and J usage is TRBJ2-1; TRBD2 matches at 13 bases. Germline CDR1 is MNHEY and CDR2 is SVGAGI. V gave up 4 bases and J gave up 6 bases; unmatched junction bases: 6. The CDR3 consists of 16 residues. The CDR3 protein is CASSWGLAGRINEQFF. The CDR3 nucleotides read TGTGCCAGCAGTTGGGGACTAGCGGGACGAATCAATGAGCAGTTCTTC.

This clonotype has a handful of counts. The chain combines TRBV5-1 with TRBJ2-7; D remains ambiguous. V shed 1 base and J shed 0 bases, with 8 bases lying between them. Germline V gene sequence: CDR1 SGHRS, CDR2 YFSETQ. The CDR3 has 14 residues. The CDR3 is CASSLRVSSYEQYF. The CDR3 DNA reads as TGCGCCAGCAGCTTGAGGGTCAGCTCCTACGAGCAGTACTTC.

Notes on this clonotype: One base away lies a much larger clone, so this may be a sequencing read error. The chain recombines TRBV10-3 with TRBJ2-3; maybe TRBD2 (6 bases). Germline V lookup: CDR1 ENHRY, CDR2 SYGVKD. The V and J ends lost 11 bases and 5 bases respectively, with 26 bases between them. The CDR3 runs to 16 residues. The CDR3 is CAGQSIGTPAVDTQYF. The CDR3 DNA reads TGTGCCGGCCAGTCGATCGGGACTCCGGCGGTAGATACGCAGTATTTT.

This clonotype has at least ten counts. V is TRBV12-5 and J is TRBJ2-1; D might be TRBD2 (5 bases). In germline, CDR1 is LGHNT, CDR2 FRNRAP. The CDR3 has 12 residues. Trimming took 4 bases from V and 6 from J, leaving 7 bases between them. The CDR3 DNA follows: TGTGCTAGTGGTTCTGCGGGCAATGAGCAGTTCTTC. Protein sequence: CASGSAGNEQFF.

This clonotype has more than one count but fewer than ten. The V and J genes are TRBV15 and TRBJ2-5; 9 bases are a match to TRBD2. CDR1 is LNHNV and CDR2 is YYDKDF in the germline V gene (reference sequence). This CDR3 spans 15 amino acids. J lost 4 bases, V lost 1 base, and 4 bases had no gene match. Here the CDR3 DNA reads TGTGCCACCAGCAGAGGGACGCGGGAGGGAGAGACCCAGTACTTC. Encoded protein: CATSRGTREGETQYF. The variable domain in full, with the rest retrieved from reference TRBV15 and TRBJ2-5, is DAMVIQNPRYQVTQFGKPVTLSCSQTLNHNVMYWYQQKSSQAPKLLFHYYDKDFNNEADTPDNFQSRRPNTSFCFLDIRSPGLGDTAMYLCATSRGTREGETQYFGPGTRLLVL.

This clonotype was detected only a few times. The rearrangement joins TRBV9 to TRBJ2-7; D call uncertain. Trimming removed 0 bases from V and 3 bases from J, with 10 bases in between. Germline CDR1 is SGDLS and CDR2 is YYNGEE. CDR3 length: 14 amino acids. The CDR3 protein is CASSVGTVNYEQYF. The CDR3 nucleotides read TGTGCCAGCAGCGTAGGGACCGTGAACTACGAGCAGTACTTC.

This clonotype was recorded at least ten times. This chain's CDR3 is CSAIPQGRGDTQYF. For the CDR3, the DNA is TGCAGTGCTATACCACAGGGGCGGGGAGATACGCAGTATTTT. V is TRBV20-1 and J is TRBJ2-3; possibly TRBD1 for D (7 bases). Per the germline V gene, CDR1 is DFQATT and CDR2 is SNEGSKA (reference sequence). CDR3 length: 14 amino acids. V lost 4 bases and J lost 5, with 16 bases in between.